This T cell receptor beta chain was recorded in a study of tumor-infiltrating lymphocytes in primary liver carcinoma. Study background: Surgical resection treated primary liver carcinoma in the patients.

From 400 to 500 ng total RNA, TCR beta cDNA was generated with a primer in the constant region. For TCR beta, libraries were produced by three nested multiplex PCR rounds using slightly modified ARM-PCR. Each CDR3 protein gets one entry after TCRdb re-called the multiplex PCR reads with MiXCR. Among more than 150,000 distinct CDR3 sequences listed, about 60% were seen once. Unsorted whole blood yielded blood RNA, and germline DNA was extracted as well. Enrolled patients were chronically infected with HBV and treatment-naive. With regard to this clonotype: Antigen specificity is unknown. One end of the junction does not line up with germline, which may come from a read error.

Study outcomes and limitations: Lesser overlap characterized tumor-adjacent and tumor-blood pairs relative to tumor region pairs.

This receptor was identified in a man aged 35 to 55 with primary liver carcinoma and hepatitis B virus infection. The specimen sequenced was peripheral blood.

The CDR3 coding sequence is TGTACCAGCAGCTTAGATCAAGAGGGTGAGCGGTTCTTC. This sequence encodes CTSSLDQEGERFF. The gene calls are TRBV11-3 and TRBJ2-1; tentative D call: TRBD2 (5 bases). From germline, CDR1 is SGHNT and CDR2 YENEEA. The CDR3 totals 13 residues.